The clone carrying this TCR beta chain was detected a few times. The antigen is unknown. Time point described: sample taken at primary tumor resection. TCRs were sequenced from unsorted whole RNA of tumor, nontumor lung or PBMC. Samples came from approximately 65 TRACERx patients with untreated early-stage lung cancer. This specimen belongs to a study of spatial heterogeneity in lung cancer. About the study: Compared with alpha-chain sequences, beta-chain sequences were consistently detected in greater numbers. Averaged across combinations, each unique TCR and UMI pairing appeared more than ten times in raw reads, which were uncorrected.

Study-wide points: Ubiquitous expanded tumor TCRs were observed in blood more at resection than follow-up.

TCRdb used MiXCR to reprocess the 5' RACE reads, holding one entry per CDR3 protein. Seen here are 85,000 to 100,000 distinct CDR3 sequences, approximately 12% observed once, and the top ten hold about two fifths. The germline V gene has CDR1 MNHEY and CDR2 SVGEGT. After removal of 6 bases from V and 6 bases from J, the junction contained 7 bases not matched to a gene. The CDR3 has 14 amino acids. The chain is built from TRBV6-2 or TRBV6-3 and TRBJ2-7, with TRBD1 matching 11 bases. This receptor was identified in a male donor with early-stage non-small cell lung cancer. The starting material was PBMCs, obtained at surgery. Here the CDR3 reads CASSAGQGAFEQYF. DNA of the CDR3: TGTGCCAGCAGCGCCGGACAGGGGGCCTTCGAGCAGTACTTC.